This note documents a single T cell receptor (beta chain) sequence. What it binds is not known. The table came from immunoSEQ multiplex PCR; TCRdb's copy has only in-frame clones and leaves some out. This table holds some 300,000 clones, around four fifths found once. The sample is drawn from a study of Ad26.COV2.S vaccination and SARS-CoV-2 variants. The study's findings and limits: The study found higher spike-specific TCR breadth in vaccine than placebo recipients. The TCR breadth and depth analyses may have produced an underestimate of total T cell responses.

Treatment given: about 20 received Ad26.COV2.S at low or high dose, single or two shots; roughly five received placebo; per-sample allocation not given. Specimen acquisition occurred on day 63 following the initial vaccine or placebo injection. This receptor was identified in a person between 18 and 59 years old who received the Ad26.COV2.S COVID-19 vaccine or a placebo. The source was peripheral blood, collected in a trial of Ad26.COV2.S vaccine versus placebo.

The CDR3 DNA sequence: TGTGCCATCCCAAGCGGGGGTATTGCAGATACGCAGTATTTT. Protein product: CAIPSGGIADTQYF. The chain combines TRBV7-9 with TRBJ2-3; TRBD2 agrees at 8 bases. The CDR3 loop spans 14 amino acids. Trimming cost V 10 bases and J 4 bases; bases outside gene matches: 10. Germline V gene sequence: CDR1 SEHNR, CDR2 FQNEAQ (reference sequence). The variable domain in full, completed from reference TRBV7-9 and TRBJ2-3, reads DTGVSQNPRHKITKRGQNVTFRCDPISEHNRLYWYRQTLGQGPEFLTYFQNEAQLEKSRLLSDRFSAERPKGSFSTLEIQRTEQGDSAMYLCAIPSGGIADTQYFGPGTRLTVL.